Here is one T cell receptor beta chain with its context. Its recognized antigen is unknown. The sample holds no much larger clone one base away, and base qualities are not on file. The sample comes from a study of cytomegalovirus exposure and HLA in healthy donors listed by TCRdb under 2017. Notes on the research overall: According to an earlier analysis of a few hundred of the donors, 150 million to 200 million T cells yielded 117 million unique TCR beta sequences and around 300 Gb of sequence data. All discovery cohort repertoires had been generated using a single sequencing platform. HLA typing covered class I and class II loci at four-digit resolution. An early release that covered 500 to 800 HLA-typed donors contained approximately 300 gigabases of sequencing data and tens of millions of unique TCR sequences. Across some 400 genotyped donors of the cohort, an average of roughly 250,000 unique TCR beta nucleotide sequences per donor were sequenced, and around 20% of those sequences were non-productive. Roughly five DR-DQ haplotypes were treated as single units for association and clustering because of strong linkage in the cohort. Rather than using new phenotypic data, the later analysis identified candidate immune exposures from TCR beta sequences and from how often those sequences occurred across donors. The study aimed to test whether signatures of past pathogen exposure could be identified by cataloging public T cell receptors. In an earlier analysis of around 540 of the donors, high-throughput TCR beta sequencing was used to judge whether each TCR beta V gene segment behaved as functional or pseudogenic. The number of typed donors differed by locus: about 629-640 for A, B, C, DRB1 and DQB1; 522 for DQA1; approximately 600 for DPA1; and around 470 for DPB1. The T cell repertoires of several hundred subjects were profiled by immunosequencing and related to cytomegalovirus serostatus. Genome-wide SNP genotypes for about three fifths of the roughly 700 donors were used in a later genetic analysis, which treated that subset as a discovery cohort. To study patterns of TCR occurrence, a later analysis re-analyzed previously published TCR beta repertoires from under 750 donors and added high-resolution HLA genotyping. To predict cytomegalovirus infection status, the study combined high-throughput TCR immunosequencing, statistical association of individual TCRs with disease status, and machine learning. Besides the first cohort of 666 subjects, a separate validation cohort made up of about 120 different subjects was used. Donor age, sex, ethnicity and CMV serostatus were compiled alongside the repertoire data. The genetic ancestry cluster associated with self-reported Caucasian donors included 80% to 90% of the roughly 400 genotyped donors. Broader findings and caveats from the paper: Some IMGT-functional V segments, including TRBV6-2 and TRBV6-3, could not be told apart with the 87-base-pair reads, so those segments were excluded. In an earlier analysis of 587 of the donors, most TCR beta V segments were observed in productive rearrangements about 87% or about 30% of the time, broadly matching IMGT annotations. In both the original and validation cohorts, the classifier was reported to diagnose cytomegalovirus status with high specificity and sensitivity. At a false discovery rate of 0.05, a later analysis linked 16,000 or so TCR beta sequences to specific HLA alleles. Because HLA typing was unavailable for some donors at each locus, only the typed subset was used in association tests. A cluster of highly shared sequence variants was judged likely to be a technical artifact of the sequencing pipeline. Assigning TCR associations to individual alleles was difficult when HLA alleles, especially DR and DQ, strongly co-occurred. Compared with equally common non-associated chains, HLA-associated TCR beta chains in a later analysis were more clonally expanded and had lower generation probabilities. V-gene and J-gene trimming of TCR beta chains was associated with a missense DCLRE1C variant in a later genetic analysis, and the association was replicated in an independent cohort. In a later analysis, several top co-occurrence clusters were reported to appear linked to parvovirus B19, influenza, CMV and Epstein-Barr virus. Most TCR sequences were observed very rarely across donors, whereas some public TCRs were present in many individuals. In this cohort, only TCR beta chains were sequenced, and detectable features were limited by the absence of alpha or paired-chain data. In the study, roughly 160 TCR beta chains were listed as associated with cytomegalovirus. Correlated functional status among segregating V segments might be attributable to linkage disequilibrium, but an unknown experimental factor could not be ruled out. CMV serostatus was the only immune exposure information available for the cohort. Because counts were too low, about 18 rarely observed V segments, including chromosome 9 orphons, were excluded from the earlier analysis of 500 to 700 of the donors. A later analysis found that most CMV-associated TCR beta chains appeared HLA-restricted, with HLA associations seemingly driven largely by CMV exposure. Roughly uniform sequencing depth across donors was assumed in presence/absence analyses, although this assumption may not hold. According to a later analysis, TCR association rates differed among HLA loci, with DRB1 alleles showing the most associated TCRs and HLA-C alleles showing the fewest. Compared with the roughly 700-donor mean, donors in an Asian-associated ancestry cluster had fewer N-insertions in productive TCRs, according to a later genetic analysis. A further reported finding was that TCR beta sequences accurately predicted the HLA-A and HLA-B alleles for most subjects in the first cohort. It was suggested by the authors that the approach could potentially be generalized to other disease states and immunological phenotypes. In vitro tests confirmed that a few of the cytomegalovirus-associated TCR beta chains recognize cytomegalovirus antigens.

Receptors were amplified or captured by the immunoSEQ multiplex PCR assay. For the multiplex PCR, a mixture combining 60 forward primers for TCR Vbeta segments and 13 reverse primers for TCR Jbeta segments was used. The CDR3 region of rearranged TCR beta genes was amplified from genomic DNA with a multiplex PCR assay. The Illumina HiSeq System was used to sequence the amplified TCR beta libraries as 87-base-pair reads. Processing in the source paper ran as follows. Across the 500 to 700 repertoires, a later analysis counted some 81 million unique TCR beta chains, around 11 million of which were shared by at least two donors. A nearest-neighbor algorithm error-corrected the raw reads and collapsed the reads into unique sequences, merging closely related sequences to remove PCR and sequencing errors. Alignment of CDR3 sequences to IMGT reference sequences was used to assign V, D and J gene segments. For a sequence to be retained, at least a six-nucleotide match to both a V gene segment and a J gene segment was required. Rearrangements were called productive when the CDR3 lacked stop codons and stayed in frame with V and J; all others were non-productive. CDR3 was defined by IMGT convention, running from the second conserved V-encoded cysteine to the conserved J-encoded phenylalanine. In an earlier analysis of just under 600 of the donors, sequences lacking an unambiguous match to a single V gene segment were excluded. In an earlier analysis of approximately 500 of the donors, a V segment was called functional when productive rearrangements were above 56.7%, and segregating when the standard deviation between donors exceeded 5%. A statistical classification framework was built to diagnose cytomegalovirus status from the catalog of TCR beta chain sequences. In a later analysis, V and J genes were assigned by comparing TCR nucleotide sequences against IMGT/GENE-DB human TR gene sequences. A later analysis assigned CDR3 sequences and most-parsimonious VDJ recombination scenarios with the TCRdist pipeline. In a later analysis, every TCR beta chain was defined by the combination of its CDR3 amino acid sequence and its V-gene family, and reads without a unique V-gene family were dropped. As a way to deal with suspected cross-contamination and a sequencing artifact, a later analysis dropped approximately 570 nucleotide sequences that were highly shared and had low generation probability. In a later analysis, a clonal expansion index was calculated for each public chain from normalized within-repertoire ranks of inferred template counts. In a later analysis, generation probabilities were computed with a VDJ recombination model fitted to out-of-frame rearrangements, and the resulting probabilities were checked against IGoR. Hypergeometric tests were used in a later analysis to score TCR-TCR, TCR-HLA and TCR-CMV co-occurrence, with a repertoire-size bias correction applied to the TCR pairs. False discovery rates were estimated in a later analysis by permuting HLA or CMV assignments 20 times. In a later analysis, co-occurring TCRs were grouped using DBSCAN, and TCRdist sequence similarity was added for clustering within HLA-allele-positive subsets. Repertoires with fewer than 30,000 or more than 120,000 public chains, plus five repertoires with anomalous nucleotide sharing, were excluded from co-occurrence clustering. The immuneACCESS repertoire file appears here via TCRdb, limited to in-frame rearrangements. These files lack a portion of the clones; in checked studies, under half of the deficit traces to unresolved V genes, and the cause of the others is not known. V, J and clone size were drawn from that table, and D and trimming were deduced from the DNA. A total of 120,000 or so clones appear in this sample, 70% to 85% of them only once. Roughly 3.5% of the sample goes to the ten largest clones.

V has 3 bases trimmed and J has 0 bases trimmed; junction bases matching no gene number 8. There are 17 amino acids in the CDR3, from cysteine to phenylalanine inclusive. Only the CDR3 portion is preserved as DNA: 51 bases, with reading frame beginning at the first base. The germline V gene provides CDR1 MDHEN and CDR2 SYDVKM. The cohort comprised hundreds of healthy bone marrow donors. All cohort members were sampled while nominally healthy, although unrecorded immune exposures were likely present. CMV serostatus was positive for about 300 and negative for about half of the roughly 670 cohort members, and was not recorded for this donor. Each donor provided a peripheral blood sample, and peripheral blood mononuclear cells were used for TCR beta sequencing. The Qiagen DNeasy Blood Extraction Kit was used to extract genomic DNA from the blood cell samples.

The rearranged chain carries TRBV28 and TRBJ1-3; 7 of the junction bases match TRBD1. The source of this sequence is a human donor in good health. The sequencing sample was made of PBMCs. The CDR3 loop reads CASSLRRRTGSGNTIYF. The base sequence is TGTGCCAGCAGTTTGCGTAGGAGGACAGGCTCTGGAAACACCATATATTTT.